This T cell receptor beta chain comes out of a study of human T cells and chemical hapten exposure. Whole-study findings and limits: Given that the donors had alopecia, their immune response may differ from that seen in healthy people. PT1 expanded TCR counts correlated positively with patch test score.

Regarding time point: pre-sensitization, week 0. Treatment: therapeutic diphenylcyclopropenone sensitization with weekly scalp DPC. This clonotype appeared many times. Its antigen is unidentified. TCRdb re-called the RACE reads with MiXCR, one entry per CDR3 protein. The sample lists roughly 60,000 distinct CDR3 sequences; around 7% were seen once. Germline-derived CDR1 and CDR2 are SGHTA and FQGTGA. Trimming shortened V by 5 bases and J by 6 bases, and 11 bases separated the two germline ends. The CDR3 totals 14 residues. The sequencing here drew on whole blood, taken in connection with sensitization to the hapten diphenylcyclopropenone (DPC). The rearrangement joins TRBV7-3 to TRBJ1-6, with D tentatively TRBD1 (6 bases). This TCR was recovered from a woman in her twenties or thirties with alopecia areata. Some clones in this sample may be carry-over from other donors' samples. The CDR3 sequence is CASSRGQPNSPLHF. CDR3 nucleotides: TGTGCCAGCAGCCGCGGACAGCCTAATTCACCCCTCCACTTT.